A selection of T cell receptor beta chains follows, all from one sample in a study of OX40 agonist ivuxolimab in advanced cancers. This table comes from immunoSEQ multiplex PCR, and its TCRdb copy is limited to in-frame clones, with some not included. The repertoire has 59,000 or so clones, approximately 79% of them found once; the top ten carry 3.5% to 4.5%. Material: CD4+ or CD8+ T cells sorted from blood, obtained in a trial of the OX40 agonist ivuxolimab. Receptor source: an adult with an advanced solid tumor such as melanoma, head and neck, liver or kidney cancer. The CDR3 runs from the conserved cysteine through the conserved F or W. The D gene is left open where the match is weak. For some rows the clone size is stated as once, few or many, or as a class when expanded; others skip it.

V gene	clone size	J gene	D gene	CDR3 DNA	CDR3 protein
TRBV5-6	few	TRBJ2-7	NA	TGTGCCAGCAGCCCCGGGCCTGGCTACGAGCAGTACTTC	CASSPGPGYEQYF
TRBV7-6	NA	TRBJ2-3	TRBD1	TGTGCCAGCAGCTCCAGACAGGGGGGCACAGATACGCAGTATTTT	CASSSRQGGTDTQYF
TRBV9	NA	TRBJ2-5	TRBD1	TGTGCCAGCAGCGTTTCGCCAGGGCAGGGGGCAGGGGAGACCCAGTACTTC	CASSVSPGQGAGETQYF
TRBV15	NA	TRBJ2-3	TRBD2	TGTGCCACCAGCAGGGCCAGGAGTAGCGGGAGCACAGATACGCAGTATTTT	CATSRARSSGSTDTQYF
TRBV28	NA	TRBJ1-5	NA	TGTGCCAGCGCGTCCCCCGGGGGCAATCAGCCCCAGCATTTT	CASASPGGNQPQHF
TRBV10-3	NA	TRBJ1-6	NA	TGTGCCATCAGCGACTCCGGGTCGAAGCGTAATTCACCCCTCCACTTT	CAISDSGSKRNSPLHF
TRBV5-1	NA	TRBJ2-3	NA	TGCGCCAGCAGAGGGCGGATTAGCACAGATACGCAGTATTTT	CASRGRISTDTQYF
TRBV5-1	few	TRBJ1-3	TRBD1	TGCGCCAGCAGCCAGCAGACAGGGCCTGGAAACACCATATATTTT	CASSQQTGPGNTIYF
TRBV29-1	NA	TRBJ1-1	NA	TGCAGCGTTGGAACAGGAAACACTGAAGCTTTCTTT	CSVGTGNTEAFF
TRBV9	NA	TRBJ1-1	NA	TGTGCCAGCAGCGGTTATGCCGGGACACCGAACACTGAAGCTTTCTTT	CASSGYAGTPNTEAFF
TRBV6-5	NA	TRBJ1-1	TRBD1	TGTGCCAGCAGCTTCTCCGTCAGGGGGGTGACTGAAGCTTTCTTT	CASSFSVRGVTEAFF
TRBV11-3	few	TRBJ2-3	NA	TGTGCCAGCAGCTCTGGGACGGGGAGCCGCACAGATACGCAGTATTTT	CASSSGTGSRTDTQYF
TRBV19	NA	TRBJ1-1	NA	TGTGCCAGTAGGAGAGAGGGAAGGGGCACTGAAGCTTTCTTT	CASRREGRGTEAFF
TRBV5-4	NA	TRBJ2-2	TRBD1	TGTGCCAGCAGCTTGGACCCGCCTGGGACAGGGGCGAACACCGGGGAGCTGTTTTTT	CASSLDPPGTGANTGELFF
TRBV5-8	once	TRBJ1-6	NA	TGTGCCAGCAGCCCTACACGCGGTAGTTATTCACCCCTCCACTTT	CASSPTRGSYSPLHF
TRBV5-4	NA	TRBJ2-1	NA	TGTGCCAGCAGCTTTGACAGGACCTCCTACAATGAGCAGTTCTTC	CASSFDRTSYNEQFF
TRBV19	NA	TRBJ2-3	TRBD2	TGTGCCAGTAGTATATCATGGGGACTAGGCACAGATACGCAGTATTTT	CASSISWGLGTDTQYF
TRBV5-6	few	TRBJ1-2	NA	TGTGCCAGCAGCTTGGTCGCAGGCCGAACGGGCTACACCTTC	CASSLVAGRTGYTF
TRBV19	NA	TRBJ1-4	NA	TGTGCCAGTAGTATCCCTGAAGCGAAAGCAACTAATGAAAAACTGTTTTTT	CASSIPEAKATNEKLFF
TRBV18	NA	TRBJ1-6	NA	TGTGCCAGCTCACCAGCGGGCTCCTATAATTCACCCCTCCACTTT	CASSPAGSYNSPLHF
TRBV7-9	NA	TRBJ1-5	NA	TGTGCCAGCAGCTTGAAGGATCAGCCCCAGCATTTT	CASSLKDQPQHF
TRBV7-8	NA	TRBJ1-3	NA	TGTGCCAGCAGCGTTACAGGCTCTGGAAACACCATATATTTT	CASSVTGSGNTIYF
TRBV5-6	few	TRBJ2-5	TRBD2	TGTGCCAGCAGCCCCGGGGACTACAAAGAGACCCAGTACTTC	CASSPGDYKETQYF
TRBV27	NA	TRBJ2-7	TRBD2	TGTGCCAGCAGTTTCGGGCGCGGGAGGGCCGCCAGCGAGCAGTACTTC	CASSFGRGRAASEQYF
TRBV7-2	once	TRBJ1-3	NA	TGTGCCAGCAGCTTAAGTGGGGCTGGAGGAAACACCATATATTTT	CASSLSGAGGNTIYF
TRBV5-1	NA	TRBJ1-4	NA	TGCGCCAGCAGCTTCGCGTGGCAAACCATATCTAATGAAAAACTGTTTTTT	CASSFAWQTISNEKLFF
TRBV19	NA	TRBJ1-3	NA	TGTGCCAGTAGTACCCGAAGCGCTCGCGATGGAAACACCATATATTTT	CASSTRSARDGNTIYF
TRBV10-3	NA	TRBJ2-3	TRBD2	TGTGCCATCAGTGAGTTTACCACTAGCGGGGAGTGGTCAGATACGCAGTATTTT	CAISEFTTSGEWSDTQYF
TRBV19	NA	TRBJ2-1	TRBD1	TGTGCCAGTAGCCCGGGGACAGGGTTTTCCCACAATGAGCAGTTCTTC	CASSPGTGFSHNEQFF
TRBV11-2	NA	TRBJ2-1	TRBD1	TGTGCCAGCAGCCTACAGGGGGCGCGAGACAATGAGCAGTTCTTC	CASSLQGARDNEQFF
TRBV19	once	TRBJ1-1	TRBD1	TGTGCCAGTAGTATCGGCCCTGGACAGGGTTTCCGAGCTTTCTTT	CASSIGPGQGFRAFF